Listed below are T cell receptor beta chains from one sample, sequenced in a study of human versus mouse CDR3 diversity and MHC coevolution. TCRdb's copy holds only in-frame clones and misses some; the assay was immunoSEQ multiplex PCR. The data hold 86,000 or so clones, with 93% observed a single time. Sequencing was performed on naive CD4+ T cells from blood. All receptors come from a person aged 25 to 75 in good health. Both conserved end residues are part of each CDR3. A D gene is named only where the DNA matches it firmly. Not every row has a clone size; where given, it reads once, few, many or a size class.

j_call d_call v_call clone_size cdr3_aa cdr3_nt
TRBJ1-5 TRBD1 TRBV19 . CASSPNRGIQPQHF TGTGCCAGTAGTCCCAACAGGGGAATTCAGCCCCAGCATTTT
TRBJ2-3 . TRBV5-4 . CASSSGAQRPGLITDTQYF TGTGCCAGCAGCTCGGGGGCCCAAAGGCCGGGACTAATCACAGATACGCAGTATTTT
TRBJ1-2 TRBD1 TRBV7-2 . CASSSDRGQGGYTF TGTGCCAGCAGCTCGGACAGGGGGCAAGGTGGCTACACCTTC
TRBJ2-1 TRBD2 TRBV5-3 . CARSPEGLAAHNEQFF TGTGCCAGAAGCCCCGAAGGACTAGCGGCTCACAATGAGCAGTTCTTC
TRBJ1-4 . TRBV2 . CASSPGAGGEKLFF TGTGCCAGCAGCCCAGGGGCGGGAGGGGAAAAACTGTTTTTT
TRBJ2-7 TRBD1 TRBV18 . CASSTDRAPSTSYEQYF TGTGCCAGCTCAACGGACAGGGCCCCCTCAACCTCCTACGAGCAGTACTTC
TRBJ2-7 . TRBV18 . CASSPPESSYEQYF TGTGCCAGCTCACCACCGGAGAGCTCCTACGAGCAGTACTTC
TRBJ2-7 . TRBV7-9 . CASSPYGQTYEQYF TGTGCCAGCAGCCCCTACGGACAAACCTACGAGCAGTACTTC
TRBJ1-1 . TRBV7-9 . CASSLGRTENTEAFF TGTGCCAGCAGCTTAGGTAGGACAGAGAACACTGAAGCTTTCTTT
TRBJ1-2 . TRBV6-5 . CASSPNQVNYGYTF TGTGCCAGCAGTCCCAATCAGGTGAACTATGGCTACACCTTC
TRBJ2-5 . TRBV28 . CASSSGQSQETQYF TGTGCCAGCAGTTCCGGACAGTCCCAAGAGACCCAGTACTTC
TRBJ1-1 . TRBV5-1 . CASSLLQVMNTEAFF TGCGCCAGCAGCCTTCTACAGGTCATGAACACTGAAGCTTTCTTT
TRBJ2-7 . TRBV9 once CASSVAGRGGYEQYF TGTGCCAGCAGCGTAGCTGGTAGGGGCGGCTACGAGCAGTACTTC
TRBJ2-7 TRBD1 TRBV18 . CASSLGTVRENSPYEQYF TGTGCCAGCTCACTGGGGACAGTAAGGGAGAACTCCCCCTACGAGCAGTACTTC
TRBJ2-7 TRBD1 TRBV7-7 . CASSPNLGQGVYEQYF TGTGCCAGCAGCCCTAACCTCGGACAGGGAGTCTACGAGCAGTACTTC
TRBJ2-6 . TRBV28 . CASSNRVQSRSGANVLTF TGTGCCAGCAGTAACAGGGTTCAATCCCGGTCTGGGGCCAACGTCCTGACTTTC
TRBJ2-3 TRBD2 TRBV7-6 . CASSLGAGGPPDTQYF TGTGCCAGCAGCTTAGGAGCGGGAGGGCCTCCAGATACGCAGTATTTT
TRBJ2-7 TRBD1 TRBV18 . CASSSTGGPTYEQYF TGTGCCAGCTCGTCCACAGGGGGCCCCACCTACGAGCAGTACTTC
TRBJ2-7 TRBD2 TRBV7-2 . CASSLEREIVYEQYF TGTGCCAGCAGCCTCGAGCGGGAGATCGTCTACGAGCAGTACTTC
TRBJ2-7 TRBD1 TRBV7-2 . CASSLAATGAYEQYF TGTGCCAGCAGCTTAGCGGCGACAGGGGCCTACGAGCAGTACTTC
TRBJ1-4 . TRBV5-8 once CASSLGQGATNEKLFF TGTGCCAGCAGCTTGGGGCAGGGTGCAACTAATGAAAAACTGTTTTTT
TRBJ1-2 . TRBV7-6 . CASSLGQFDGYTF TGTGCCAGCAGCTTAGGGCAGTTCGATGGCTACACCTTC
TRBJ1-5 TRBD1 TRBV6-1 . CASSPGQNSNQPQHF TGTGCCAGCAGCCCGGGACAGAATAGCAATCAGCCCCAGCATTTT
TRBJ1-3 . TRBV6-1 . CASCLSAGNTIYF TGTGCCAGCTGCCTAAGCGCTGGAAACACCATATATTTT
TRBJ1-1 . TRBV5-8 . CASSLGGRTNTEAFF TGTGCCAGCAGCTTGGGGGGGAGGACTAACACTGAAGCTTTCTTT
TRBJ2-7 TRBD1 TRBV7-2 . CASSTGTAYEQYF TGTGCCAGCAGCACCGGGACAGCCTACGAGCAGTACTTC
TRBJ1-1 TRBD1 TRBV19 . CASSTQPTGRGEAFF TGTGCCAGTAGTACCCAACCGACAGGGCGTGGTGAAGCTTTCTTT
TRBJ2-5 . TRBV6-6 . CASSHGQPQETQYF TGTGCCAGCAGTCATGGACAACCACAAGAGACCCAGTACTTC
TRBJ2-7 TRBD2 TRBV10-3 few CAISELAGGTTYEQYF TGTGCCATCAGTGAACTAGCGGGAGGAACCACCTACGAGCAGTACTTC
TRBJ2-7 . TRBV2 . CASSAAGEQYF TGTGCCAGCAGCGCCGCAGGAGAGCAGTACTTC
TRBJ2-7 TRBD2 TRBV5-1 . CASSLGLAGADEQYF TGCGCCAGCAGCTTGGGACTAGCGGGAGCAGATGAGCAGTACTTC
TRBJ2-3 TRBD2 TRBV7-3 . CASSRTSSSDTQYF TGTGCCAGCAGCCGGACTAGTAGCTCAGATACGCAGTATTTT
TRBJ2-7 TRBD1 TRBV9 . CASSVGATGTDYEQYF TGTGCCAGCAGCGTAGGCGCGACAGGGACAGACTACGAGCAGTACTTC
TRBJ1-2 . TRBV15 . CATSRDAGNYGYTF TGTGCCACCAGCAGAGATGCGGGGAACTATGGCTACACCTTC
TRBJ1-1 . TRBV19 . CASSEQANTEAFF TGTGCCAGTAGTGAACAGGCGAACACTGAAGCTTTCTTT
TRBJ2-7 TRBD2 TRBV5-4 . CASSPGLAVTYEQYF TGTGCCAGCAGCCCGGGACTAGCGGTTACCTACGAGCAGTACTTC
TRBJ2-3 TRBD1 TRBV29-1 . CSVELGTGGDTQYF TGCAGCGTAGAGCTTGGGACAGGGGGTGATACGCAGTATTTT
TRBJ2-7 . TRBV15 . CATSREGRAAGTLSYEQYF TGTGCCACCAGCAGAGAAGGTCGGGCTGCGGGAACACTCTCCTACGAGCAGTACTTC
TRBJ1-3 . TRBV7-8 . CASSLALAGGNTIYF TGTGCCAGCAGCTTAGCGTTAGCAGGGGGAAACACCATATATTTT
TRBJ2-1 . TRBV5-1 . CASAIAGNRDEQFF TGCGCCAGCGCTATAGCGGGCAACAGGGATGAGCAGTTCTTC
TRBJ1-5 . TRBV27 . CASRLQGNQPQHF TGTGCCAGCAGGCTACAGGGAAATCAGCCCCAGCATTTT
TRBJ2-1 . TRBV9 once CASSLLQGHEQFF TGTGCCAGCAGTCTTTTACAGGGCCATGAGCAGTTCTTC
TRBJ2-5 TRBD1 TRBV18 . CASSLGQGGETQYF TGTGCCAGCTCGCTAGGACAGGGAGGAGAGACCCAGTACTTC
TRBJ2-6 . TRBV11-1 . CASSFSTASGANVLTF TGTGCCAGCAGCTTTTCGACAGCCTCTGGGGCCAACGTCCTGACTTTC
TRBJ2-7 . TRBV2 once CASSISDGGTYEQYF TGTGCCAGCTCCATCTCGGACGGCGGGACCTACGAGCAGTACTTC
TRBJ2-5 TRBD2 TRBV7-2 . CASQSGGPPETQYF TGTGCCAGCCAGAGCGGGGGGCCTCCGGAGACCCAGTACTTC
TRBJ1-1 . TRBV10-3 . CAISRQENTEAFF TGTGCCATCAGCCGCCAGGAGAACACTGAAGCTTTCTTT
TRBJ1-2 . TRBV28 . CASSLGANYGYTF TGTGCCAGCAGTTTAGGGGCCAACTATGGCTACACCTTC
TRBJ1-1 TRBD1 TRBV15 once CATSGRGIAEAFF TGTGCCACCTCGGGCAGGGGGATCGCTGAAGCTTTCTTT
TRBJ1-4 . TRBV7-2 . CASSFYRDRAEKLFF TGTGCCAGCAGCTTCTACAGGGACCGAGCTGAAAAACTGTTTTTT
TRBJ1-2 TRBD1 TRBV4-3 . CASSRGTGDYGYTF TGCGCCAGCAGCCGCGGGACAGGGGACTATGGCTACACCTTC
TRBJ1-1 . TRBV6-6 . CASRFPGQGVTEAFF TGTGCCAGCAGATTTCCGGGACAAGGGGTCACTGAAGCTTTCTTT
TRBJ2-7 . TRBV5-1 . CASSLGGSSYEQYF TGCGCCAGCAGCTTAGGGGGATCCTCCTACGAGCAGTACTTC
TRBJ1-2 . TRBV7-8 . CASSLDRDGYTF TGTGCCAGCAGCTTAGACAGGGACGGCTACACCTTC